The T cell receptor (beta chain) described here comes from a study of blood T cells in healthy people across ages. A second PCR of about 7 to 12 cycles used a sample-barcoded 5' primer and a J-beta primer mix. Template switching added a 12-random-nucleotide identifier to every cDNA molecule. TCRdb processed the 5' RACE reads anew with MiXCR; each CDR3 protein has one entry. The table lists 750,000 to 850,000 distinct CDR3 sequences, around 25% of them singletons. V shed 3 bases and J 5 bases; nucleotides not matched to a gene: 4. Germline CDR1 is SGHTA and CDR2 is FQGNSA. CDR3 length: 14 residues. These records were also assigned to another study, of T cells of mothers and their children. That paper adds: Related mother-child pairs shared slightly more overlap than unrelated pairs, but the difference was non-significant.

The source of this sequence is a boy under 18 in good health. The sample was blood. This chain uses TRBV7-2 with TRBJ2-5, with TRBD1 matching over 9 bases. This CDR3 is CASSLDRGAETQYF. The CDR3 coding sequence is TGTGCCAGCAGCTTGGACAGGGGAGCCGAGACCCAGTACTTC.